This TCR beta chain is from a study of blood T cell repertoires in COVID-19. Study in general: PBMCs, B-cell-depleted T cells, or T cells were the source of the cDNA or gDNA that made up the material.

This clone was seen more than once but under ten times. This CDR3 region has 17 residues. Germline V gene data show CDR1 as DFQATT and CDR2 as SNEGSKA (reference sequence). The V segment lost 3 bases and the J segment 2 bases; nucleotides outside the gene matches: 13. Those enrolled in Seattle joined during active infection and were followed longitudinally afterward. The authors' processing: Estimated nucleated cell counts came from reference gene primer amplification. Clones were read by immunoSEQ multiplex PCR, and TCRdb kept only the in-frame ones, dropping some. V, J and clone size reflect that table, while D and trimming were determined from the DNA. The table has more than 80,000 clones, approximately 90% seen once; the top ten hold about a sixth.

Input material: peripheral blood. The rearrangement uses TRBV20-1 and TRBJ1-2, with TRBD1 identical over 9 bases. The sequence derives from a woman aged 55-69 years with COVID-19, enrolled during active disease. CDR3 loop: CSASSRQGDIYNYGYTF. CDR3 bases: TGCAGTGCTAGTTCCCGACAGGGGGACATTTACAACTATGGCTACACCTTC.